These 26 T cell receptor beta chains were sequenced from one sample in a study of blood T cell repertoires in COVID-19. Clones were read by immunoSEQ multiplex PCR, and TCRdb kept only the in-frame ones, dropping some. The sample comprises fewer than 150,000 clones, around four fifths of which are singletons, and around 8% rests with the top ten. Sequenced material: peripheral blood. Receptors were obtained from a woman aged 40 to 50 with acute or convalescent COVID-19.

As DNA, the CDR3 is TGCAGCGCGAGGGGGGGGCGCGATGAGCAGTTCTTC. Amino acid sequence: CSARGGRDEQFF. This chain connects TRBV29-1 to TRBJ2-1, with D maybe TRBD2 (7 bases). The V end was cut by 7 bases, the J end by 8 bases, with 15 bases between. This CDR3 comprises 12 residues. The V gene's germline CDR1 is SQVTM and CDR2 ANQGSEA.

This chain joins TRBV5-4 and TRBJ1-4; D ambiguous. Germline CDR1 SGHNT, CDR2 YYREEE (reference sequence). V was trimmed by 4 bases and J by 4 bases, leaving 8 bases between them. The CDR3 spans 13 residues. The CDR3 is CASSRALNEKLFF. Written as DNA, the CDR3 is TGTGCCAGCAGCCGCGCCCTTAATGAAAAACTGTTTTTT.

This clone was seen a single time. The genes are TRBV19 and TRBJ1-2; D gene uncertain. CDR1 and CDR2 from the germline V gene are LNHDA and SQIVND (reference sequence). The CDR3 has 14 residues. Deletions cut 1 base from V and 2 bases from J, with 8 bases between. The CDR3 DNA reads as TGTGCCAGTAGTATAGGGAGGCAGAACTATGGCTACACCTTC. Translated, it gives CASSIGRQNYGYTF.

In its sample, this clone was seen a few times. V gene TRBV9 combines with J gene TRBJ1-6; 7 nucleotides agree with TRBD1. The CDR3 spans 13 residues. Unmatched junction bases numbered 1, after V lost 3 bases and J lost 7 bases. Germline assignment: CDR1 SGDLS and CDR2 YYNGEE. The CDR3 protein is CASSEQGNSPLHF. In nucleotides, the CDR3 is TGTGCCAGCAGCGAACAGGGGAATTCACCCCTCCACTTT.

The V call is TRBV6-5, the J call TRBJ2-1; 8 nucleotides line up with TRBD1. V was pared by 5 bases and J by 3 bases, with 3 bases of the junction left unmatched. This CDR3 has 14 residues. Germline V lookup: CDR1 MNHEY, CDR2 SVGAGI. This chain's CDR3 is CASSQTGVYNEQFF. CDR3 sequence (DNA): TGTGCCAGCAGTCAGACAGGGGTCTACAATGAGCAGTTCTTC.

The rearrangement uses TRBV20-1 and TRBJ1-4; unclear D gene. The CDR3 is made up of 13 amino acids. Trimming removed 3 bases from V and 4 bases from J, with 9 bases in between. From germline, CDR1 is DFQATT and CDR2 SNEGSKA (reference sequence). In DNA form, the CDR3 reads TGCAGTGCTAGTGTTCAGATTAATGAAAAACTGTTTTTT. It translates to CSASVQINEKLFF.

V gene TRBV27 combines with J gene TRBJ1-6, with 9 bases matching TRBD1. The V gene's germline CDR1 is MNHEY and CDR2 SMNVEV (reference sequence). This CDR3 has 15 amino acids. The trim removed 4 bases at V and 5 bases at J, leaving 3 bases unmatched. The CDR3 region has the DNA TGTGCCAGCAGTTGGGGACAGGGCAATAATTCACCCCTCCACTTT. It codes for CASSWGQGNNSPLHF.

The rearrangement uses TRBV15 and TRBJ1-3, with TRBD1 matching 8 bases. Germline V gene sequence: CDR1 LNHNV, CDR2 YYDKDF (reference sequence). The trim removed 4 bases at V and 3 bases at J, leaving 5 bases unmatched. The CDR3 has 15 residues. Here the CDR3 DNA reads TGTGCCACCAGCACCTCCGGGACAGGTGGAAACACCATATATTTT. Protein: CATSTSGTGGNTIYF.

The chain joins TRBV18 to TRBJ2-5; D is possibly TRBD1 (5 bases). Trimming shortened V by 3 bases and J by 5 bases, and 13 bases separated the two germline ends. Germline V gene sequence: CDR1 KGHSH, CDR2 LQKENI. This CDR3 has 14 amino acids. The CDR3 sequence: CASSPARQRETQYF. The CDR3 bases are TGTGCCAGCTCACCCGCTAGACAGAGGGAGACCCAGTACTTC.

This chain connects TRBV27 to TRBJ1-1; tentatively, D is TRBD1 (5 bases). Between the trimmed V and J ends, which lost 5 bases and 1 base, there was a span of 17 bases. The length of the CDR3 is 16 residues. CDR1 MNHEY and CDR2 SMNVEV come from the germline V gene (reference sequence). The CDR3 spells CASSPGGLPGNTEAFF. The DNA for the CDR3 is TGTGCCAGCAGTCCGGGGGGTCTCCCCGGGAACACTGAAGCTTTCTTT.

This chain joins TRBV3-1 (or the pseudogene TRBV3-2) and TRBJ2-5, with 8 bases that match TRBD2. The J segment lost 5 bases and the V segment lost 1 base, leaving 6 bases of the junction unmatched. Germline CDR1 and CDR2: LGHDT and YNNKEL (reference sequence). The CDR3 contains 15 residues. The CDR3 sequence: CASSQGAGVAETQYF. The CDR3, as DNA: TGTGCCAGCAGCCAAGGAGCGGGGGTTGCGGAGACCCAGTACTTC.

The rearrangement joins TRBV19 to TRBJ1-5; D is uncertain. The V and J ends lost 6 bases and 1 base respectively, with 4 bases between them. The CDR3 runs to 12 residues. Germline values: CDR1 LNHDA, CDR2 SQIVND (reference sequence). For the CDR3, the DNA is TGTGCCAGTAGACACAGCAATCAGCCCCAGCATTTT. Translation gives CASRHSNQPQHF.

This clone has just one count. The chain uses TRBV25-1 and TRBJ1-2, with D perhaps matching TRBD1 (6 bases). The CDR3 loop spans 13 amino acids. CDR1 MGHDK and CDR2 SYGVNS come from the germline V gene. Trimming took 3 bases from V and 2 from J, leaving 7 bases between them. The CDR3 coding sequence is TGTGCCAGCAGTGACACAGGGAACTATGGCTACACCTTC. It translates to CASSDTGNYGYTF.

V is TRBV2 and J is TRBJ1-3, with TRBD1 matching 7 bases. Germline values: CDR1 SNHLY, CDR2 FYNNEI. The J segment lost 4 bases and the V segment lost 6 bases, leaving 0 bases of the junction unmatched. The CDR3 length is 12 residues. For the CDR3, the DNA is TGTGCCAGCAGGGGACAGGGAAACACCATATATTTT. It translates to CASRGQGNTIYF. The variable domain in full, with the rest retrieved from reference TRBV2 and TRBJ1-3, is EPEVTQTPSHQVTQMGQEVILRCVPISNHLYFYWYRQILGQKVEFLVSFYNNEISEKSEIFDDQFSVERPDGSNFTLKIRSTKLEDSAMYFCASRGQGNTIYFGEGSWLTVV.

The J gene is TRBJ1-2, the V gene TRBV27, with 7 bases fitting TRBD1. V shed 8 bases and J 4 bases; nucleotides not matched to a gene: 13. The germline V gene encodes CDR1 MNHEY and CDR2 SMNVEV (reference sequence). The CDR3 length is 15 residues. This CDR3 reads CASSPFPRDSYGYTF. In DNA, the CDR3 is TGTGCCAGCTCCCCCTTCCCAAGGGACAGCTATGGCTACACCTTC.

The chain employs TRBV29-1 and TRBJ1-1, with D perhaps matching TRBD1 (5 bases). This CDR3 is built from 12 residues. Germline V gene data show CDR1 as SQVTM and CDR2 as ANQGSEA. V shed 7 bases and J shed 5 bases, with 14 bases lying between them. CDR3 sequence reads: CSGRGGRTEAFF. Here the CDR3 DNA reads TGCAGCGGAAGGGGCGGACGAACTGAAGCTTTCTTT.

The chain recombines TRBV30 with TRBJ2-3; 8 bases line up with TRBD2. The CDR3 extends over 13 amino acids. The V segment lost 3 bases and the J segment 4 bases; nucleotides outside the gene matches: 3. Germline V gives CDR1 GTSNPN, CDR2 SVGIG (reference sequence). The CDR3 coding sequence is TGTGCCTGGAGAGGACTAGCCGCAGATACGCAGTATTTT. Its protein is CAWRGLAADTQYF.

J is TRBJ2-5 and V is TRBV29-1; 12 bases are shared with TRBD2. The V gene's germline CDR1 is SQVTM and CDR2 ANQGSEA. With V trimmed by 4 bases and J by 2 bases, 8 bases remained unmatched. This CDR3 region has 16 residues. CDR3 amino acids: CSVADPSGGVQETQYF. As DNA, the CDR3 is TGCAGCGTTGCCGATCCTAGCGGGGGGGTTCAAGAGACCCAGTACTTC.

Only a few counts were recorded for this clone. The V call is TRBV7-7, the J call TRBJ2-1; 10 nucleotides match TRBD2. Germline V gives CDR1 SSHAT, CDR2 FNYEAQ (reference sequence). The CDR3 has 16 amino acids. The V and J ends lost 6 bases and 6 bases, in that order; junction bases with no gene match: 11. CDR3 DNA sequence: TGTGCCAGCAGAGAGCGGGGGGGCCTTGGAGTCAATGAGCAGTTCTTC. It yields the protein CASRERGGLGVNEQFF.

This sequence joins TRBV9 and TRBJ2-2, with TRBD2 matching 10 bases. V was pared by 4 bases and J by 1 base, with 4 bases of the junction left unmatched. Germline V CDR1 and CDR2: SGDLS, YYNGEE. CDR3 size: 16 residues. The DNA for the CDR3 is TGTGCCAGCAGCAGGTTAGCGGGGGGGAACACCGGGGAGCTGTTTTTT. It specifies CASSRLAGGNTGELFF.

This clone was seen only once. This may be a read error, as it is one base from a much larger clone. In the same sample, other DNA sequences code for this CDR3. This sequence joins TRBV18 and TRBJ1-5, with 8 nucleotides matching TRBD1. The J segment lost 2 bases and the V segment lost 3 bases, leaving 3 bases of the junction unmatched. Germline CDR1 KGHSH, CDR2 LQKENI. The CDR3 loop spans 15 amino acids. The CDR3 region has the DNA TGTGCCAGCTCACCCGACAGGGGTGGCAATCAGCCCCAGCATTTT. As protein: CASSPDRGGNQPQHF.

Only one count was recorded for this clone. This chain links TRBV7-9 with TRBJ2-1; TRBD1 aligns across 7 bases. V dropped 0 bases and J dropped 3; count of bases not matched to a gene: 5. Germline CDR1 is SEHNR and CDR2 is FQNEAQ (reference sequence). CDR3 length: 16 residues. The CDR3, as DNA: TGTGCCAGCAGCTTAGCCAAGCCAGGGGGCTACAATGAGCAGTTCTTC. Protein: CASSLAKPGGYNEQFF.

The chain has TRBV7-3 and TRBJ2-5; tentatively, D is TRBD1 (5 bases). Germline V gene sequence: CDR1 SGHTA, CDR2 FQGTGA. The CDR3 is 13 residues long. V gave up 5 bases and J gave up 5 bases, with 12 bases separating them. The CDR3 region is CASSDSGSETQYF. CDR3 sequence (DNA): TGTGCCAGCAGCGATTCAGGGTCGGAGACCCAGTACTTC.

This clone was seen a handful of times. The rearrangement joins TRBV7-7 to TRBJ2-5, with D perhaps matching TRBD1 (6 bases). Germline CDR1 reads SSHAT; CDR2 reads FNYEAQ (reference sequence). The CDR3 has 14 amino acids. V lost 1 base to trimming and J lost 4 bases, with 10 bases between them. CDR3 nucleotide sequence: TGTGCCAGCAGCTTAGGGCAGGGGACAGAGACCCAGTACTTC. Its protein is CASSLGQGTETQYF. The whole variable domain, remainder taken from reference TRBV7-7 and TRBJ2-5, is GAGVSQSPRYKVTKRGQDVTLRCDPISSHATLYWYQQALGQGPEFLTYFNYEAQPDKSGLPSDRFSAERPEGSISTLTIQRTEQRDSAMYRCASSLGQGTETQYFGPGTRLLVL.

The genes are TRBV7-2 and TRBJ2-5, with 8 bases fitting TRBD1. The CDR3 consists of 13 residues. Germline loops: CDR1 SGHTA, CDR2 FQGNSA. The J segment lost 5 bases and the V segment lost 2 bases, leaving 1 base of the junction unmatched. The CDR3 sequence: CASSLSGGETQYF. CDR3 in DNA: TGTGCCAGCAGCTTATCAGGGGGCGAGACCCAGTACTTC.

This CDR3 is CATRSGGSGANVLTF. For the CDR3, the DNA is TGTGCCACCAGAAGCGGGGGATCTGGGGCCAACGTCCTGACTTTC. The genes are TRBV10-3 and TRBJ2-6, with 8 nucleotides matching TRBD2. Germline V lookup: CDR1 ENHRY, CDR2 SYGVKD. CDR3 length: 15 residues. The ends lost 10 bases at V and 1 base at J; junction bases unmatched: 6.